This T cell receptor (beta chain) was profiled in a study of naive CD8 T cells in extremely preterm neonates. The V and J ends lost 5 bases and 6 bases respectively, with 22 bases between them. The CDR3 spans 16 residues. CDR1 is SNHLY, CDR2 FYNNEI, per germline. Findings and caveats of the study: Preterm neonates had significantly lower iChao1 richness than other age groups. Preterm infants showed shorter CDR3s, fewer N additions and less trimming than older groups.

Live Annexin V-negative naive CD3+CD8+CD45RA+CCR7+ T cells were sorted. Points on this clone: Its cognate antigen is unknown.

Here immunoSEQ multiplex PCR was the method, and the copy in TCRdb shows in-frame clones only, minus some. The sample lists under 7,000 clones, 97% occurring once. The sequenced sample consisted of naive CD8+ T cells from blood. This TCR was sampled from a human donor in good health. J is TRBJ1-1 and V is TRBV2; a possible D gene is TRBD1 (5 bases). This chain's CDR3 is CASSYNLDTGDAEAFF. CDR3 nucleotides: TGTGCCAGCAGTTATAACCTGGACACAGGCGACGCTGAAGCTTTCTTT.